This T cell receptor beta chain comes out of a study of T-cell reconstitution after alpha-beta-depleted transplantation in children (dated by TCRdb to 2016 to 2017). With regard to the full study: Using TCR repertoire profiling, the study followed T-cell immune reconstitution in a quantitative way in children after TCRalphabeta/CD19-depleted allogeneic hematopoietic cell transplantation.

V is shortened by 1 base, J by 4 bases, and the region joining them spans 11 bases. Spanning cysteine to phenylalanine, the CDR3 consists of 13 amino acids. Only the CDR3 DNA is retained, 39 bases long and in frame from the first base. CDR1 DFQATT and CDR2 SNEGSKA were looked up in the germline V gene (reference sequence). Here is what the overall study found, with its caveats: Apparently early alphabetaT-cell count recovery about two months after transplant reportedly relied on only several hundred rapidly expanded clones derived from non-depleted graft cells. Over subsequent months, a decline in hyperexpanded clone frequencies was noted, and after one year, T-cell counts and TCRbeta diversity were mostly ascribed to newly produced T cells. In some patients, the high TCRbeta diversity seen at day 60 was put down to recipient T cells and intrathymic progenitors that had survived conditioning.

In light of the paper, this sample's treatment or condition label describes: allogeneic hematopoietic cell transplantation with graft depleted of TCRalphabeta T cells and CD19 B cells. The transplant recipients were children given TCRalphabeta/CD19-depleted allogeneic hematopoietic cell grafts. This clonotype was observed once. No cognate antigen has been identified for it. The input lacks base qualities; no much larger clone sits a single base away. The library was built by means of PCR. The listed sequencing device is Illumina HiSeq 2500. Molecular barcoding was employed in the preparation of TCR libraries, with unique molecular identifiers being used to normalize TCRbeta repertoire quantification. TCRdb itself trimmed the public reads at Q25 with fastp, ran MiXCR and retained productive beta chains. Identical CDR3 protein sequences are pooled into one entry, listed with their most common genes and DNA. The sample contains about 900,000 distinct CDR3 sequences, about 29% of them found a single time. The ten largest clones capture over 25% of the sample.

The receptor comes from a boy under two years old who had a stem cell transplant for SCID, so the T cells may come from the graft donor. The sequence links TRBV20-1 to TRBJ2-7, with the D gene not clear enough to name. Source: PBMCs, mostly from graft donor cells, taken 360 days after TCRalphabeta/CD19-depleted stem cell transplant. Here the CDR3 is given as CSARAAPTYEQYF. The nucleotides are TGCAGTGCTAGAGCGGCACCGACGTACGAGCAGTACTTC.